This TCR beta chain came from a study of cytomegalovirus exposure and HLA in healthy donors. The PCR employed 60 Vbeta primers together with 13 Jbeta primers. Original analysis: Unique TCR beta chains totaled some 78 million in a later count, with roughly 11 million of them shared. Method: immunoSEQ multiplex PCR; TCRdb's copy keeps in-frame clones and lacks some. V and J calls plus clone size are reproduced from that table; the DNA served to infer D and trimming. The data show about 52,000 clones, and the top ten clones hold 9% to 15%. A word on this clone: Its specificity is unknown.

V lost 2 bases to trimming and J lost 2 bases, with 10 bases between them. Germline V gives CDR1 MNHNS, CDR2 SASEGT. The CDR3 runs 14 residues. Findings and limits, study-wide: In a later analysis, productive TCRs from donors in an Asian-associated ancestry cluster reportedly carried fewer N-insertions than the cohort mean.

The sample was PBMCs. The chain links TRBV6-1 to TRBJ2-7, with D possibly TRBD2 on 5 matching bases. The clonotype comes from a woman aged 55 to 70 in good health and CMV-seropositive. The DNA of the CDR3 is TGTGCCAGCAGTGAATGGGGAGTTACCTACGAGCAGTACTTC. It translates to CASSEWGVTYEQYF.